This TCR beta chain is drawn from a study of blood T cell repertoires in COVID-19. Study overall: Material from acute and convalescent COVID-19 was sourced from the United States, Italy and Spain. The cDNA or gDNA used as material had been derived from T cells, B-cell-depleted T cells, or PBMCs.

Study processing details: Estimation of nucleated cell counts relied on the amplification of reference gene primers. This table comes from immunoSEQ multiplex PCR, and its TCRdb copy is limited to in-frame clones, with some not included. Clone size and the V and J calls come from that table; the DNA yielded D and trimming. The sample comprises around 76,000 clones, roughly 89% of which are singletons, and around 0.6% rests with the top ten. The CDR3 is made up of 15 amino acids. Germline-derived CDR1 and CDR2 are MNHEY and SMNVEV (reference sequence). J was trimmed by 7 bases and V by 5 bases; bases with no gene match: 5.

The gene calls are TRBV27 and TRBJ2-1, with TRBD2 matching 13 bases. The sequencing input was peripheral blood. This TCR came from a man in his 60s with acute or convalescent COVID-19. The CDR3 is CASSARLAGGNEQFF. CDR3 sequence (DNA): TGTGCCAGCAGTGCACGACTAGCGGGGGGTAATGAGCAGTTCTTC.